There are a few counts of the clone carrying this T cell receptor (beta chain). Its antigen is not identified. This CDR3 region has 13 residues. Trimming at V came to 6 bases and at J to 7 bases, leaving 5 bases not matched to a gene. Germline assignment: CDR1 MNHEY and CDR2 SVGAGI. This sample was taken from a study of blood T cells in healthy people across ages. Findings of the study overall: Estimates of diversity drawn from one million T cells were considered underestimates.

The second PCR ran about 6 to 12 cycles with a sample-barcoded 5' primer and J-beta primers. TCRdb reprocessed the 5' RACE reads with MiXCR, giving one entry per CDR3 protein. The table has hundreds of thousands of distinct CDR3 sequences, about 20% seen once; the top ten hold less than 25%. V and J are TRBV6-5 and TRBJ1-2; 10 bases align to TRBD1. Sequencing used blood. The TCR sequence derives from a man between 65 and 85 years old in good health. CDR3 DNA: TGTGCCAGCAGAAGGGACAGGGGTGGTGGCTACACCTTC. The encoded protein is CASRRDRGGGYTF.